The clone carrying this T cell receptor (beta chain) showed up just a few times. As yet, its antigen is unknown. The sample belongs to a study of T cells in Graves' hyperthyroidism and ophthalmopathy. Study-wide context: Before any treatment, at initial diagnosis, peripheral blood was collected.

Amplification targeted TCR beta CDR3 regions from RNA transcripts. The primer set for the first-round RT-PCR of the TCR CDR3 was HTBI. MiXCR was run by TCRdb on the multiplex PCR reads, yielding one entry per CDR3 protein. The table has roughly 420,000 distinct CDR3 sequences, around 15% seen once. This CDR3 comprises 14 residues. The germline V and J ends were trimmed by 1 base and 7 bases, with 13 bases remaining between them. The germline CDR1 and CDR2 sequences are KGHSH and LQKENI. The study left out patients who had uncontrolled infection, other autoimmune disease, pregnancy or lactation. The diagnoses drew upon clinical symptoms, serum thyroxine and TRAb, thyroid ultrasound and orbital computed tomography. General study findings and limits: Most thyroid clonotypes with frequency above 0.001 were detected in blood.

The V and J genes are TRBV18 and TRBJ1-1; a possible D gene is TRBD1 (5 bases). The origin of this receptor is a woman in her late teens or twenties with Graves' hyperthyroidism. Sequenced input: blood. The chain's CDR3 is CASSPLQRDGEAFF. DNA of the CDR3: TGTGCCAGCTCACCACTACAACGGGACGGTGAAGCTTTCTTT. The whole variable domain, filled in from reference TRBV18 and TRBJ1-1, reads NAGVMQNPRHLVRRRGQEARLRCSPMKGHSHVYWYRQLPEEGLKFMVYLQKENIIDESGMPKERFSAEFPKEGPSILRIQQVVRGDSAAYFCASSPLQRDGEAFFGQGTRLTVV.